This T cell receptor (beta chain) was sequenced for a study of cytomegalovirus exposure and HLA in healthy donors. Both 60 Vbeta primers and 13 Jbeta primers went into the PCR. Profiling relied on immunoSEQ multiplex PCR, and the TCRdb table lists in-frame clones only, not all of them. The table includes roughly 120,000 clones, 55% to 70% detected once. CDR1 MNHNY and CDR2 SVGAGI come from the germline V gene (reference sequence). Trimming cost V 6 bases and J 4 bases, with 19 bases left between them. The CDR3 loop spans 16 amino acids. The V and J genes are TRBV6-6 and TRBJ1-5; D is possibly TRBD1 (6 bases). The sample was PBMCs. The receptor's source is a woman aged 30 to 39 in good health and CMV-seronegative. In DNA form, the CDR3 reads TGTGCCAGCAGCCCACTCCGGGACATAGAAAATCAGCCCCAGCATTTT. Translating it yields CASSPLRDIENQPQHF.